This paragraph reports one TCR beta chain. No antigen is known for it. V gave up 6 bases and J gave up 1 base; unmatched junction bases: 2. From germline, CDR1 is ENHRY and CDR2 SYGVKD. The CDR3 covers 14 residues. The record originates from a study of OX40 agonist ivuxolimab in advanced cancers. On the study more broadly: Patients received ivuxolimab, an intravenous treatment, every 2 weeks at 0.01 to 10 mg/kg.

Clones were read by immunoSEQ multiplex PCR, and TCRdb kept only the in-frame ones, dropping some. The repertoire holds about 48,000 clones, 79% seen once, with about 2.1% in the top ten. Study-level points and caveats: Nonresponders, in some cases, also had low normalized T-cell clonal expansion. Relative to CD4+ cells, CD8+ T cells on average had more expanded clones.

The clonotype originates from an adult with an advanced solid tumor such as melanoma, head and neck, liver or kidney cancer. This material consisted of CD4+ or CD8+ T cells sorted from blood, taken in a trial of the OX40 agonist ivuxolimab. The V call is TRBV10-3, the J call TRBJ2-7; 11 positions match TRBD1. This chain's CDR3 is CAISGTGGSYEQYF. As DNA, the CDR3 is TGTGCCATCAGCGGGACAGGGGGATCCTACGAGCAGTACTTC.